This T cell receptor beta chain was profiled in a study of T cells in localized non-small cell lung cancer. Study-level points and caveats: One tumor region alone was sequenced, and heterogeneity therefore remains possible. Higher T cell density in the blood was associated with longer overall survival, whereas higher adjacent-lung clonality associated with shorter survival. In uninvolved adjacent lung, T cell clonality reached its highest value, exceeding tumor.

Only in-frame clones appear in the TCRdb table, and some are missing; sequencing was by immunoSEQ multiplex PCR. Of more than 45,000 clones in the sample, 80% to 90% were seen once. A note on this clone: Its antigen is not known.

CDR3 size: 11 residues. The germline V and J ends were trimmed by 5 bases and 4 bases, with 5 bases remaining between them. The germline CDR1 and CDR2 sequences are SGHVS and FNYEAQ. The source of this sequence is a male donor at least 60 years old with stage III squamous cell lung carcinoma. This rearrangement joins TRBV7-6 to TRBJ1-1; D uncertain. The material sequenced was peripheral blood, taken before any cancer treatment. The CDR3 DNA reads as TGTGCCAGCAGCCCCGGCACTGAAGCTTTCTTT. It specifies CASSPGTEAFF.